One and the same sample provided the 16 T cell receptor beta chains below, sequenced in a study of OX40 agonist ivuxolimab in advanced cancers. Clones were read by immunoSEQ multiplex PCR, and TCRdb kept only the in-frame ones, dropping some. Of some 38,000 clones detected, more than 85% appear once; the ten largest clones hold 20% to 25%. The source was CD4+ or CD8+ T cells sorted from blood, collected in a trial of the OX40 agonist ivuxolimab. The receptors come from an adult with an advanced solid tumor such as melanoma, head and neck, liver or kidney cancer.

The DNA of the CDR3 is TGTGCCAGCAGCTCCTCTGGGGGGATCTACGAGCAGTACTTC. This translates into CASSSSGGIYEQYF. The genes are TRBV7-9 and TRBJ2-7, with D possibly matching TRBD2 (6 bases). CDR1 is SEHNR and CDR2 is FQNEAQ in the germline V gene (reference sequence). This CDR3 is 14 amino acids long. Trimming pared 4 bases from V and 3 bases from J, leaving 13 bases between. Combining the CDR3 with reference TRBV7-9 and TRBJ2-7 gives the whole variable domain DTGVSQNPRHKITKRGQNVTFRCDPISEHNRLYWYRQTLGQGPEFLTYFQNEAQLEKSRLLSDRFSAERPKGSFSTLEIQRTEQGDSAMYLCASSSSGGIYEQYFGPGTRLTVT.

As concerns this clone: Germline is not matched at one junction end, which may reflect a read error. The chain employs TRBV11-3 and TRBJ2-7; D gene unclear. CDR1 and CDR2 (germline): SGHNT, YENEEA. The CDR3 contains 13 residues. The CDR3 protein is CASSLGVGYGQYF. CDR3 DNA sequence: TGTGCCAGCAGCTTAGGGGTCGGCTACGGGCAGTACTTC.

This sequence joins TRBV4-1 and TRBJ1-4, with D unresolved. Germline CDR1 is MGHRA and CDR2 is YSYEKL. V was cut by 2 bases and J by 2 bases, with 0 bases left in between. The CDR3 is made up of 12 amino acids. The CDR3 protein is CASSQTNEKLFF. CDR3 coding DNA: TGCGCCAGCAGCCAAACTAATGAAAAACTGTTTTTT.

The V call is TRBV27, the J call TRBJ2-7, with D perhaps being TRBD1 or TRBD2 (5 bases each). Germline V gene lookup returns CDR1 MNHEY and CDR2 SMNVEV (reference sequence). Trimming took 6 bases from V and 1 from J, leaving 10 bases between them. The CDR3 extends over 13 amino acids. The CDR3 reads CASRGDGSYEQYF. Written as DNA, the CDR3 is TGTGCCAGCAGGGGGGACGGATCCTACGAGCAGTACTTC.

J is TRBJ2-1 and V is TRBV27; D remains ambiguous. This CDR3 has 16 residues. V was pared by 0 bases and J by 3 bases, with 12 bases between. Germline CDR1 and CDR2: MNHEY and SMNVEV (reference sequence). CDR3 nucleotides: TGTGCCAGCAGTTTATCTGAGGACCCCCTCTACAATGAGCAGTTCTTC. Amino acid sequence: CASSLSEDPLYNEQFF.

The CDR3 region has the DNA TGTGCCAGCAGCTTAGCGGTCGGGGCTAGCCCAAATGAGCAGTTCTTC. Its protein is CASSLAVGASPNEQFF. The chain carries TRBV7-9 and TRBJ2-1; D possibly matches TRBD1 or TRBD2 (5 bases each). The V and J ends lost 0 bases and 7 bases respectively, with 16 bases between them. Germline-derived CDR1 and CDR2 are SEHNR and FQNEAQ (reference sequence). The CDR3 is 16 residues long.

The genes are TRBV9 and TRBJ2-3, with 7 bases identical to TRBD2. V lost 0 bases, J lost 2 bases, and 12 bases stayed unmatched. CDR3 length equals 18 residues. Germline CDR1 is SGDLS and CDR2 is YYNGEE. CDR3 in DNA: TGTGCCAGCAGCGTAGATGGGGGAGGGCCCTCCCCCACAGATACGCAGTATTTT. Protein product: CASSVDGGGPSPTDTQYF. Filled out from reference TRBV9 and TRBJ2-3, the complete variable domain reads DSGVTQTPKHLITATGQRVTLRCSPRSGDLSVYWYQQSLDQGLQFLIQYYNGEERAKGNILERFSAQQFPDLHSELNLSSLELGDSALYFCASSVDGGGPSPTDTQYFGPGTRLTVL.

CDR3 bases: TGTGCCATCAGCGTCGGAGCGGACACTGAAGCTTTCTTT. Amino acids: CAISVGADTEAFF. V is TRBV10-3 and J is TRBJ1-1; no definite D call. CDR3 size: 13 residues. CDR1 is ENHRY, CDR2 SYGVKD, per germline. V was cut by 6 bases and J by 3 bases, with 11 bases left in between.

This chain's CDR3 is CASSSDPPEELFF. The CDR3 DNA sequence: TGCGCCAGCAGCTCCGACCCGCCGGAGGAGCTGTTTTTT. The J gene is TRBJ2-2, the V gene TRBV5-1; D is unclear. The CDR3 totals 13 residues. Germline values: CDR1 SGHRS, CDR2 YFSETQ. Trimming pared 3 bases from V and 10 bases from J, leaving 13 bases between.

The chain joins TRBV19 to TRBJ2-3, with 8 nucleotides matching TRBD2. V gave up 3 bases and J gave up 4 bases; unmatched junction bases: 9. The CDR3 totals 16 residues. Germline V lookup: CDR1 LNHDA, CDR2 SQIVND (reference sequence). CDR3 in amino acids: CASSIGAGAFADTQYF. CDR3 bases: TGTGCCAGTAGTATTGGAGCGGGAGCATTCGCAGATACGCAGTATTTT.

V and J are TRBV4-1 and TRBJ2-3; D call uncertain. Trimming took off 2 bases at V and 0 bases at J, with 12 bases between the two ends. CDR1 MGHRA and CDR2 YSYEKL come from the germline V gene. This CDR3 has 16 residues. The CDR3 bases are TGCGCCAGCAGCCAACTACGGCTAGTAAGCACAGATACGCAGTATTTT. This gives the protein CASSQLRLVSTDTQYF.

This clone is categorized as medium-sized (0.01 to 0.1%). Other DNA sequences from this sample encode an identical CDR3 as well. The chain recombines TRBV30 with TRBJ2-3; D is unresolved. The CDR3 runs 10 residues. Germline V gene data show CDR1 as GTSNPN and CDR2 as SVGIG (reference sequence). Trimming stripped 5 bases from V and 6 bases from J, with 6 bases between. The CDR3 DNA sequence: TGTGCCTGGGGTTTGGATACGCAGTATTTT. Encoded protein: CAWGLDTQYF.

The gene calls are TRBV9 and TRBJ2-3; D not resolved. Germline assignment: CDR1 SGDLS and CDR2 YYNGEE. CDR3 length: 16 residues. The ends were cut back, 0 bases at V and 2 bases at J, with 13 bases in the middle. The CDR3 here is CASSVEGPFPTDTQYF. The CDR3 nucleotides are TGTGCCAGCAGCGTAGAGGGTCCGTTCCCCACAGATACGCAGTATTTT. The full variable domain, rest sourced from reference TRBV9 and TRBJ2-3, is DSGVTQTPKHLITATGQRVTLRCSPRSGDLSVYWYQQSLDQGLQFLIQYYNGEERAKGNILERFSAQQFPDLHSELNLSSLELGDSALYFCASSVEGPFPTDTQYFGPGTRLTVL.

The rearrangement joins TRBV9 to TRBJ2-4, with D perhaps matching TRBD2 (6 bases). This CDR3 spans 16 amino acids. V was pared by 0 bases and J by 1 base, with 11 bases between. Germline values: CDR1 SGDLS, CDR2 YYNGEE. The CDR3 region has the DNA TGTGCCAGCAGCGTAGACGGGACTTGGGCCAAAAACATTCAGTACTTC. It yields the protein CASSVDGTWAKNIQYF.

The CDR3 DNA reads as TGTGCCAGCAGTATGGTGGGGACAGATACGCAGTATTTT. It is translated as CASSMVGTDTQYF. The chain has TRBV6-5 and TRBJ2-3; D gene unclear. With 5 bases removed from V and 3 bases from J, the gap between germline ends came to 9 bases. Germline CDR1 is MNHEY and CDR2 is SVGAGI. This CDR3 spans 13 amino acids.

This chain joins TRBV4-1 and TRBJ2-1; D call uncertain. Trimming left V 0 bases short and J 0 bases short, with 9 bases between. CDR3 length equals 16 residues. The germline gives CDR1 MGHRA, CDR2 YSYEKL. The CDR3 region is CASSQDMGSSYNEQFF. The CDR3 nucleotides read TGCGCCAGCAGCCAAGATATGGGTTCCTCCTACAATGAGCAGTTCTTC.